The 24 T cell receptor beta chains in this list originate from one sample, sequenced in a study of glioma-infiltrating T cells. Using RNA template, CDR3s of TCR alpha and beta were amplified with iRepertoire arm-PCR. Using its own MiXCR run on the multiplex PCR reads, TCRdb lists one record per CDR3 protein. The table shows roughly 100,000 distinct CDR3 sequences, with around 31% occurring only once. The specimen was glioma tissue, nonneoplastic brain tissue, or PBMCs (not recorded which). The receptors originated from a human donor with low-grade glioma or glioblastoma, undergoing nonglioma brain surgery, or in good health (not recorded which).

Many counts were recorded for this clonotype. The J gene is TRBJ2-5, the V gene TRBV6-1; weak D call: TRBD1 (6 bases). The germline V gene encodes CDR1 MNHNS and CDR2 SASEGT. The CDR3 has 13 residues. The germline V and J ends were trimmed by 8 bases and 5 bases, with 15 bases remaining between them. In nucleotides, the CDR3 is TGTGCCAGCCGACCAGGGGTGGTGGAGACCCAGTACTTC. This gives the protein CASRPGVVETQYF.

This chain connects TRBV12-3 or TRBV12-4 to TRBJ2-2; D perhaps matches TRBD2 (6 bases). The CDR3 sequence is 16 residues long. With 5 bases removed from V and 5 bases from J, the gap between germline ends came to 18 bases. The CDR3: CASSRNGGTGTGELFF. The CDR3 DNA follows: TGTGCCAGCAGTCGGAATGGGGGGACGGGGACCGGGGAGCTGTTTTTT.

This clonotype showed up many times. The chain uses TRBV19 and TRBJ1-6; tentative D call: TRBD1 (5 bases). The germline CDR1 and CDR2 sequences are LNHDA and SQIVND (reference sequence). The V end was cut by 6 bases, the J end by 7 bases, with 10 bases between. The CDR3 covers 13 residues. CDR3 loop: CASSWGYNSPLHF. In DNA, the CDR3 is TGTGCCAGTAGCTGGGGGTACAATTCACCCCTCCACTTT.

This clonotype came up a few times. The rearrangement joins TRBV2 to TRBJ1-6; D may be TRBD1 (5 bases). This CDR3 contains 15 residues. Germline CDR1 SNHLY, CDR2 FYNNEI. V lost 5 bases and J lost 7, with 15 bases in between. The CDR3 DNA is TGTGCCAGCAGTAATTCAGAGACAGTAAATTCACCCCTCCACTTT. Translation: CASSNSETVNSPLHF.

The chain couples TRBV28 to TRBJ2-7; a weak D match, TRBD2 (6 bases). There are 13 residues in the CDR3. From germline, CDR1 is MDHEN and CDR2 SYDVKM. The CDR3 bases are TGTGGCAGAAGTACCCCCGGGAGAGAGGAGCAGTACTTC. Residues: CGRSTPGREEQYF.

Remarks on this clonotype: A read error may be the cause here, since a much bigger clone is one base away. The chain couples TRBV6-1 to TRBJ2-7, with 7 bases that match TRBD1. Germline CDR1 MNHNS, CDR2 SASEGT. V shed 6 bases, J shed 4 bases, and the junction held 9 bases outside the gene matches. This CDR3 region has 14 residues. CDR3 region: CASRPPQGEYEQYF. As DNA, the CDR3 is TGTGCCAGCAGACCCCCCCAGGGGGAATACGAGCAGTACTTC.

This clonotype was seen only a few times. Here the CDR3 reads CASSQGYGASTDTQYF. Here the CDR3 DNA reads TGCGCCAGCAGCCAAGGATATGGGGCCAGCACAGATACGCAGTATTTT. The chain joins TRBV4-1 to TRBJ2-3; tentatively, D is TRBD1 (5 bases). CDR1 and CDR2 from the germline V gene are MGHRA and YSYEKL. This CDR3 region has 16 residues. V was clipped by 1 base and J by 0 bases, with 11 bases between them.

This clonotype was detected many times. The V call is TRBV6-1, the J call TRBJ1-1, with D possibly TRBD1 on 5 matching bases. CDR1 and CDR2 (germline): MNHNS, SASEGT. This CDR3 contains 14 residues. The ends were cut back, 5 bases at V and 5 bases at J, with 15 bases in the middle. CDR3 loop: CASSPLGAGTEAFF. Written as DNA, the CDR3 is TGTGCCAGCAGTCCTCTAGGGGCCGGGACTGAAGCTTTCTTT.

Points on this clonotype: A much bigger clone sits one base away, suggesting this may be a read error. This chain connects TRBV2 to TRBJ1-2; TRBD1 matches at 9 bases. The CDR3 has 14 residues. From germline, CDR1 is SNHLY and CDR2 FYNNEI. Trimming removed 9 bases from V and 8 bases from J; junction bases left unmatched: 13. This CDR3 is CASSTGTGRRGYTF. Written as DNA, the CDR3 is TGTGCCAGTTCCACCGGGACAGGGCGGAGAGGCTACACCTTC. The variable domain in full, with the rest retrieved from reference TRBV2 and TRBJ1-2, is EPEVTQTPSHQVTQMGQEVILRCVPISNHLYFYWYRQILGQKVEFLVSFYNNEISEKSEIFDDQFSVERPDGSNFTLKIRSTKLEDSAMYFCASSTGTGRRGYTFGSGTRLTVV.

As for this clonotype: This could be a read error, since a much larger clone is one nucleotide away. This chain connects TRBV28 to TRBJ2-7, with 10 nucleotides matching TRBD1. The germline gives CDR1 MDHEN, CDR2 SYDVKM. Trimming cost V 8 bases and J 3 bases; bases outside gene matches: 7. CDR3 length: 14 residues. CDR3 in amino acids: CASRGTGDNYEQYF. The CDR3 nucleotides read TGTGCCAGCCGAGGGACAGGGGACAACTACGAGCAGTACTTC.

J is TRBJ1-2 and V is TRBV9; 8 bases line up with TRBD1. The CDR3 covers 14 residues. The V and J ends lost 6 bases and 6 bases, in that order; junction bases with no gene match: 10. CDR1 and CDR2 (germline): SGDLS, YYNGEE. CDR3 bases: TGTGCCAGCACGCCAACAGGGGGGCCTAATGGCTACACCTTC. This codes for CASTPTGGPNGYTF. Full variable domain (remainder filled in from reference TRBV9 and TRBJ1-2): DSGVTQTPKHLITATGQRVTLRCSPRSGDLSVYWYQQSLDQGLQFLIQYYNGEERAKGNILERFSAQQFPDLHSELNLSSLELGDSALYFCASTPTGGPNGYTFGSGTRLTVV.

The chain is built from TRBV2 and TRBJ2-7, with 11 bases lining up with TRBD1. CDR3 length: 16 amino acids. CDR1 is SNHLY and CDR2 is FYNNEI in the germline V gene. The ends lost 4 bases at V and 3 bases at J; junction bases unmatched: 8. This chain's CDR3 is CASSGPGQGGYYEQYF. The CDR3 DNA sequence: TGTGCCAGCAGTGGCCCGGGACAGGGGGGTTACTACGAGCAGTACTTC.

This clonotype has a handful of counts. The chain recombines TRBV27 with TRBJ1-6; perhaps TRBD1 as D (6 bases). Trimming took 0 bases from V and 9 from J, leaving 15 bases between them. From germline, CDR1 is MNHEY and CDR2 SMNVEV (reference sequence). The CDR3 is made up of 16 amino acids. CDR3 loop: CASSLSGGGRGSPLHF. The CDR3 bases are TGTGCCAGCAGTTTATCAGGGGGGGGGAGAGGTTCACCCCTCCACTTT.

This clonotype was found many times. The chain is built from TRBV20-1 and TRBJ2-1; no definite D call. Germline values: CDR1 DFQATT, CDR2 SNEGSKA (reference sequence). This CDR3 has 14 residues. With 3 bases removed from V and 0 bases from J, the gap between germline ends came to 9 bases. The CDR3 protein is CSARPEGSYNEQFF. CDR3 bases: TGCAGTGCTAGGCCTGAAGGCTCCTACAATGAGCAGTTCTTC.

This chain connects TRBV20-1 to TRBJ2-5; 9 bases map to TRBD2. Trimming at V came to 6 bases and at J to 5 bases, leaving 10 bases not matched to a gene. This CDR3 contains 14 residues. Germline lookup yields CDR1 DFQATT and CDR2 SNEGSKA (reference sequence). The CDR3 DNA reads as TGCAGTGCCGCGGGACTAGCCGTCTTGGAGACCCAGTACTTC. Protein: CSAAGLAVLETQYF.

This clonotype has more than one count but fewer than ten. The chain combines TRBV12-3 or TRBV12-4 with TRBJ1-3; no clear D. Trimming shortened V by 2 bases and J by 5 bases, and 4 bases separated the two germline ends. CDR3 length: 12 residues. The CDR3 DNA reads as TGTGCCAGCAGTTTACACCGAAACACCATATATTTT. Its translation is CASSLHRNTIYF.

This clonotype was seen ten or more times. The chain uses TRBV6-1 and TRBJ2-7; either TRBD1 or TRBD2 may supply D (5 bases each). Germline V gene sequence: CDR1 MNHNS, CDR2 SASEGT. This CDR3 comprises 14 residues. Between the trimmed V and J ends, which lost 7 bases and 1 base, there was a span of 14 bases. Here the CDR3 reads CASTPGRRSYEQYF. CDR3 nucleotides: TGTGCCAGCACCCCGGGACGCAGGTCCTACGAGCAGTACTTC.

The chain joins TRBV5-4 to TRBJ2-7; either TRBD1 or TRBD2 may supply D (6 bases each). The CDR3 covers 14 residues. From germline, CDR1 is SGHNT and CDR2 YYREEE (reference sequence). Between the trimmed V and J ends, which lost 5 bases and 2 bases, there was a span of 14 bases. CDR3 sequence (DNA): TGTGCCAGCAGGTCACAGGGAGGCACCTACGAGCAGTACTTC. This gives the protein CASRSQGGTYEQYF.

Remarks on this clonotype: This may come from a read error, since a much larger clone is one base off. The gene calls are TRBV7-2 and TRBJ1-5; no reliable D call. Germline V lookup: CDR1 SGHTA, CDR2 FQGNSA. The CDR3 is made up of 15 amino acids. CDR3 sequence: CASRRTVDSNQPKHF. CDR3 nucleotide sequence: TGTGCCAGCAGGAGGACGGTGGATAGCAATCAGCCCAAGCATTTT.

This clonotype was recorded many times. This CDR3 reads CASSLNFGQGGYTF. CDR3 sequence (DNA): TGTGCCAGCAGTCTAAACTTCGGACAGGGTGGCTACACCTTC. The chain employs TRBV28 and TRBJ1-2, with TRBD1 identical over 8 bases. V dropped 5 bases and J dropped 7; count of bases not matched to a gene: 9. The CDR3 has 14 amino acids. The V gene's germline CDR1 is MDHEN and CDR2 SYDVKM.

This clonotype came up many times. The gene calls are TRBV19 and TRBJ1-1, with 9 bases identical to TRBD1. CDR1 and CDR2 (germline): LNHDA, SQIVND (reference sequence). CDR3 length: 16 amino acids. V was pared by 5 bases and J by 1 base, with 8 bases of the junction left unmatched. The CDR3 loop is CASSPQQGAGNTEAFF. CDR3 sequence (DNA): TGTGCCAGTAGTCCACAACAGGGGGCCGGGAACACTGAAGCTTTCTTT. The entire variable domain, with the rest obtained from reference TRBV19 and TRBJ1-1, is as follows: DGGITQSPKYLFRKEGQNVTLSCEQNLNHDAMYWYRQDPGQGLRLIYYSQIVNDFQKGDIAEGYSVSREKKESFPLTVTSAQKNPTAFYLCASSPQQGAGNTEAFFGQGTRLTVV.

As regards this clonotype: This could be a read error, since a much larger clone is one nucleotide away. This chain uses TRBV2 with TRBJ1-2; tentatively, D is TRBD1 (5 bases). This CDR3 is 15 amino acids long. Germline loops: CDR1 SNHLY, CDR2 FYNNEI. V shed 6 bases and J shed 5 bases, with 19 bases lying between them. CDR3 loop: CASSFRDREGYGYTF. DNA for the CDR3: TGTGCCAGCAGCTTCCGGGACCGAGAGGGGTATGGCTACACCTTC.

A remark on this clonotype: Just one base apart from a much larger clone, this may be a read error. J is TRBJ1-1 and V is TRBV24-1; D call uncertain. V shed 0 bases and J shed 4 bases, with 8 bases lying between them. The CDR3 consists of 14 residues. Per the germline V gene, CDR1 is KGHDR and CDR2 is SFDVKD. DNA of the CDR3: TGTGCCACCAGTGATTTGGGGGATATCACTGAAGCTTTCTTT. Translating it yields CATSDLGDITEAFF.

As regards this clonotype: This may come from a read error, since a much larger clone is one base off. The chain has TRBV12-3 or TRBV12-4 and TRBJ1-1; tentative D call: TRBD1 (6 bases). V lost 3 bases and J lost 1, with 12 bases in between. The CDR3 consists of 15 residues. The CDR3 protein is CASSFRAQGNTEAFF. For the CDR3, the DNA is TGTGCCAGCAGTTTCAGGGCACAGGGGAACACTGAAGCTTTCTTT.